The 8 T cell receptor beta chains in this list originate from one sample, sequenced in a study of control samples from healthy donors and cancer patients. The assay was immunoSEQ multiplex PCR, and TCRdb's table has in-frame clones only and misses some. Counted here are tens of thousands of clones, about 87% occurring once; the ten biggest clones make up 2% to 2.5%. What was sequenced was PBMCs. Receptors were obtained from a woman aged 45-65 years with head and neck cancer.

This rearrangement joins TRBV30 to TRBJ2-2; D possibly uses TRBD1 or TRBD2 (6 bases each). This CDR3 comprises 12 residues. V was pared by 4 bases and J by 8 bases, with 11 bases between. Germline CDR1 and CDR2: GTSNPN and SVGIG (reference sequence). CDR3 sequence reads: CAWNRGLGELFF. The CDR3 DNA follows: TGTGCCTGGAATCGGGGGCTGGGGGAGCTGTTTTTT.

J is TRBJ1-5 and V is TRBV7-2, with no clear D. The V gene's germline CDR1 is SGHTA and CDR2 FQGNSA. The CDR3 has 13 residues. V lost 4 bases to trimming and J lost 9 bases, with 13 bases between them. The CDR3 loop reads CASSSDRVRPQHF. The CDR3 DNA follows: TGTGCCAGCAGCTCCGACCGGGTTAGGCCCCAGCATTTT.

V is TRBV30 and J is TRBJ1-2; possible D gene TRBD1, 5 bases. Germline assignment: CDR1 GTSNPN and CDR2 SVGIG (reference sequence). The CDR3 loop spans 13 amino acids. The V end was cut by 3 bases, the J end by 6 bases, with 14 bases between. The CDR3 DNA reads TGTGCCTGGAGGGGGGGGTTGGTGAATGGCTACACCTTC. Translation: CAWRGGLVNGYTF.

This clone was seen only a few times. The chain has TRBV21-1 and TRBJ1-4. TRBV21-1 is reported as a pseudogene. The CDR3 has 13 residues. The CDR3 spells CASSKYLREKLFF. Written as DNA, the CDR3 is TGTGCCAGCAGCAAATACCTTAGGGAAAAACTGTTTTTT.

The V call is TRBV6-2 or TRBV6-3, the J call TRBJ2-7; the D is unclear. CDR3 length: 11 amino acids. V was clipped by 2 bases and J by 2 bases, with 1 base between them. Germline CDR1 is MNHEY and CDR2 is SVGEGT. The CDR3 DNA reads as TGTGCCAGCAGTTACACCTACGAGCAGTACTTC. Encoded protein: CASSYTYEQYF.

The rearrangement joins TRBV5-8 to TRBJ1-1; D may be TRBD1 (5 bases). Deletions cut 0 bases from V and 7 bases from J, with 19 bases between. In germline, CDR1 is SGHTS, CDR2 YDEGEE. This CDR3 region has 16 residues. The CDR3: CASSLVAGRGHGEAFF. The CDR3 bases are TGTGCCAGCAGCTTGGTGGCAGGGCGAGGACACGGTGAAGCTTTCTTT. Full variable domain (rest looked up from reference TRBV5-8 and TRBJ1-1): EAGVTQSPTHLIKTRGQQATLRCSPISGHTSVYWYQQALGLGLQFLLWYDEGEERNRGNFPPRFSGRQFPNYSSELNVNALELEDSALYLCASSLVAGRGHGEAFFGQGTRLTVV.

This rearrangement joins TRBV28 to TRBJ2-5; D might be TRBD2 (5 bases). The CDR3 runs to 11 residues. Germline values: CDR1 MDHEN, CDR2 SYDVKM. V lost 5 bases and J 7 bases, leaving 8 bases between the germline ends. As DNA, the CDR3 is TGTGCCAGCAGTGTCCGGGGGACCCAGTACTTC. This encodes CASSVRGTQYF.

V and J are TRBV6-1 and TRBJ1-2; 10 nucleotides line up with TRBD1. Germline loops: CDR1 MNHNS, CDR2 SASEGT. There are 17 residues in the CDR3. J gave up 2 bases and V 4 bases, and 10 bases lay outside the gene matches. CDR3 nucleotides: TGTGCCAGCAGTGGACGGGACAGGGGTGGGTCGAACTATGGCTACACCTTC. As protein: CASSGRDRGGSNYGYTF.